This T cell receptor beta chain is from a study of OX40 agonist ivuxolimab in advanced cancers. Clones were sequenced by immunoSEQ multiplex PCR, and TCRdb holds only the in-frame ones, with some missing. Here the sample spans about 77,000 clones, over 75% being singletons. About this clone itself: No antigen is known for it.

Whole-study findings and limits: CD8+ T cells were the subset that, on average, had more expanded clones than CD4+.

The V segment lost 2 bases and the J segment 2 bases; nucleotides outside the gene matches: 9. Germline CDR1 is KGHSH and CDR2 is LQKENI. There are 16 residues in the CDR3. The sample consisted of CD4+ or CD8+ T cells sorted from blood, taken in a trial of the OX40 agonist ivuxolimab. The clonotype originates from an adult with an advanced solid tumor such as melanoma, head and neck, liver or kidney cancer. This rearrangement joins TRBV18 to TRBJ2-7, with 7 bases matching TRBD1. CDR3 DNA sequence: TGTGCCAGCTCACCAACCGGGACAGTTATAGCCTACGAGCAGTACTTC. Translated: CASSPTGTVIAYEQYF. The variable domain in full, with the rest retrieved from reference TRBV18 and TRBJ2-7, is NAGVMQNPRHLVRRRGQEARLRCSPMKGHSHVYWYRQLPEEGLKFMVYLQKENIIDESGMPKERFSAEFPKEGPSILRIQQVVRGDSAAYFCASSPTGTVIAYEQYFGPGTRLTVT.